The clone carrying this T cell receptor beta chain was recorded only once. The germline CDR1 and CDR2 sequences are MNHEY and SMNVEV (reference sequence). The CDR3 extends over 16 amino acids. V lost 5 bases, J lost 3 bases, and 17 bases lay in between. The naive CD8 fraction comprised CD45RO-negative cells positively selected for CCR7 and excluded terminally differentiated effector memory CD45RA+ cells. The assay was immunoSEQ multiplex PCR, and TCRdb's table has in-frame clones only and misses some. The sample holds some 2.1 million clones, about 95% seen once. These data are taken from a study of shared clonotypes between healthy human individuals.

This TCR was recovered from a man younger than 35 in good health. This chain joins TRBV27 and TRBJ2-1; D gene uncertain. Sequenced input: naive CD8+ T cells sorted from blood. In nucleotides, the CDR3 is TGTGCCAGCAGTCCCCTCCGGGTAGAAGGCTACAATGAGCAGTTCTTC. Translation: CASSPLRVEGYNEQFF.